This T cell receptor (beta chain) was recovered during a study of T cells after yellow fever vaccination. MiXCR was run by TCRdb on the 5' RACE reads, yielding one entry per CDR3 protein. Among 300,000 to 400,000 distinct CDR3 sequences listed, under 15% were seen once. CDR1 is KGHDR, CDR2 SFDVKD, per germline. V was clipped by 1 base and J by 7 bases, with 10 bases between them. This CDR3 contains 14 residues. This clonotype was picked up many times. Sample: CD4+ T cells sorted from PBMCs, taken 15 days after the yellow fever booster vaccination. The chain couples TRBV24-1 to TRBJ2-1; D possibly corresponds to TRBD1 (5 bases). The source of this sequence is a man aged 18 to 30 who received the YFV17D yellow fever vaccine. CDR3 in amino acids: CATSDFVRVNEQFF. In DNA, the CDR3 is TGTGCCACCAGTGATTTCGTCAGGGTGAATGAGCAGTTCTTC.